Following are 13 T cell receptor beta chains from one sample sequenced in a study of T cells after yellow fever vaccination. In TCRdb, the 5' RACE reads were re-called with MiXCR into one record per CDR3 protein. This sample yields 450,000 to 600,000 distinct CDR3 sequences, of which about 14% are seen a single time; 11% to 15% belongs to the top ten. The source material was PBMCs, sampled on the day of the yellow fever booster vaccination. All receptors come from a man aged 25 to 40 who received the YFV17D yellow fever vaccine.

In this sample, this clonotype turned up many times. V usage is TRBV20-1 and J usage is TRBJ2-1; D is uncertain. Germline V gives CDR1 DFQATT, CDR2 SNEGSKA (reference sequence). The V end was cut by 1 base, the J end by 4 bases, with 8 bases between. This CDR3 has 13 amino acids. The CDR3 DNA reads as TGCAGTGCTAGAGCGTCGGTTTACAATGAGCAGTTCTTC. Its translation: CSARASVYNEQFF.

The V and J genes are TRBV28 and TRBJ1-5; 9 nucleotides agree with TRBD1. With V trimmed by 4 bases and J by 6 bases, 7 bases remained unmatched. Germline-derived CDR1 and CDR2 are MDHEN and SYDVKM. This CDR3 spans 15 amino acids. The CDR3 reads CASSSRQGGGQPQHF. CDR3 coding DNA: TGTGCCAGCAGTTCAAGACAGGGGGGGGGTCAGCCCCAGCATTTT.

The chain employs TRBV7-9 and TRBJ1-4; no definite D call. The germline V and J ends were trimmed by 1 base and 8 bases, with 11 bases remaining between them. The germline V gene encodes CDR1 SEHNR and CDR2 FQNEAQ (reference sequence). The CDR3 loop spans 14 amino acids. The CDR3 region is CASSLDGLVEKLFF. CDR3 sequence (DNA): TGTGCCAGCAGCTTAGATGGGCTGGTAGAAAAACTGTTTTTT.

This clonotype appeared a few times. This chain joins TRBV7-2 and TRBJ2-1, with TRBD2 as a possible D gene (5 bases). Germline V gene lookup returns CDR1 SGHTA and CDR2 FQGNSA. This CDR3 region has 15 residues. The V and J ends lost 0 bases and 6 bases respectively, with 12 bases between them. CDR3 sequence (DNA): TGTGCCAGCAGCTTAGCCCGGGCTAGCTTCAATGAGCAGTTCTTC. It yields the protein CASSLARASFNEQFF. The variable domain in full, completed from reference TRBV7-2 and TRBJ2-1, reads GAGVSQSPSNKVTEKGKDVELRCDPISGHTALYWYRQSLGQGLEFLIYFQGNSAPDKSGLPSDRFSAERTGGSVSTLTIQRTQQEDSAVYLCASSLARASFNEQFFGPGTRLTVL.

The J gene is TRBJ2-7, the V gene TRBV6-2 or TRBV6-3; D perhaps matches TRBD2 (5 bases). The germline gives CDR1 MNHEY, CDR2 SVGEGT. This CDR3 has 11 amino acids. V was clipped by 8 bases and J by 9 bases, with 14 bases between them. CDR3 residues: CASDHGLGQYF. The CDR3 DNA sequence: TGTGCCAGCGATCACGGACTCGGGCAGTACTTC.

This clonotype was observed a handful of times. This chain joins TRBV5-1 and TRBJ2-7, with 9 bases aligning to TRBD1. Germline V gene data show CDR1 as SGHRS and CDR2 as YFSETQ. The CDR3 loop spans 17 amino acids. With 1 base clipped from V and 5 bases from J, the junction kept 13 bases outside the gene matches. Written as DNA, the CDR3 is TGCGCCAGCAGCTTGCCTGATCTCGGACAGGGGTTCAACGAGCAGTACTTC. Amino acids: CASSLPDLGQGFNEQYF.

The CDR3 sequence: CATSSGSGGQTKQFF. The DNA for the CDR3 is TGTGCCACCAGCAGCGGTTCGGGAGGGCAGACTAAGCAGTTCTTC. The rearrangement links TRBV15 to TRBJ2-1; 8 bases fit TRBD2. The CDR3 runs to 15 residues. With V trimmed by 3 bases and J by 11 bases, 12 bases remained unmatched. From germline, CDR1 is LNHNV and CDR2 YYDKDF (reference sequence).

The J gene is TRBJ1-2, the V gene TRBV30, with no clear D. The length of the CDR3 is 12 residues. Germline-derived CDR1 and CDR2 are GTSNPN and SVGIG (reference sequence). The V and J ends lost 2 bases and 6 bases respectively, with 10 bases between them. CDR3 amino acids: CAWSIGENGYTF. The DNA of the CDR3 is TGTGCCTGGAGTATCGGGGAAAATGGCTACACCTTC.

This clonotype was recorded many times. The chain links TRBV20-1 to TRBJ2-3; 8 bases agree with TRBD1. V was pared by 5 bases and J by 6 bases, with 7 bases of the junction left unmatched. Germline CDR1 DFQATT, CDR2 SNEGSKA (reference sequence). The CDR3 totals 13 residues. The DNA for the CDR3 is TGCAGTGCTTCCAGGGGGCGCTCGGATACGCAGTATTTT. Translated: CSASRGRSDTQYF.

This chain uses TRBV5-4 with TRBJ2-4; D unresolved. V shed 3 bases and J shed 0 bases, with 7 bases lying between them. The CDR3 is 14 amino acids. CDR1 is SGHNT, CDR2 YYREEE, per germline (reference sequence). For the CDR3, the DNA is TGTGCCAGCAGCTCTCTAGGAGCCAAAAACATTCAGTACTTC. Its translation is CASSSLGAKNIQYF.

This clonotype turned up a few times. The rearrangement joins TRBV5-5 to TRBJ2-5; 8 positions match TRBD1. The junction had 10 bases not matched to a gene; V was cut back by 5 bases and J by 4 bases. This CDR3 has 15 amino acids. Per the germline V gene, CDR1 is SGHKS and CDR2 is YYEKEE (reference sequence). Written as DNA, the CDR3 is TGTGCCAGCAGTCCGACAGGGGTACAAGGAGAGACCCAGTACTTC. Its protein is CASSPTGVQGETQYF. Using reference TRBV5-5 and TRBJ2-5 for the parts outside the CDR3, the full variable domain is DAGVTQSPTHLIKTRGQQVTLRCSPISGHKSVSWYQQVLGQGPQFIFQYYEKEERGRGNFPDRFSARQFPNYSSELNVNALLLGDSALYLCASSPTGVQGETQYFGPGTRLLVL.

This clonotype was counted ten times or more. The J gene is TRBJ2-5, the V gene TRBV20-1; D uncertain. The germline gives CDR1 DFQATT, CDR2 SNEGSKA (reference sequence). Trimming removed 0 bases from V and 5 bases from J, with 4 bases in between. This CDR3 is built from 11 residues. The CDR3 region is CSARDRETQYF. CDR3 DNA: TGCAGTGCTAGAGATCGCGAGACCCAGTACTTC.

The genes are TRBV19 and TRBJ1-1; TRBD1 aligns across 9 bases. The junction had 13 bases not matched to a gene; V was cut back by 4 bases and J by 4 bases. Germline values: CDR1 LNHDA, CDR2 SQIVND (reference sequence). The CDR3 length is 17 residues. The CDR3 DNA reads as TGTGCCAGTAGTAGTGTCCCGGGACAGGGTAGAGGCACTGAAGCTTTCTTT. This translates into CASSSVPGQGRGTEAFF.